The entry below gives a single TCR beta chain sequence along with its context. This entry comes from a study of glioma-infiltrating T cells after dendritic cell vaccination. The primer mix had 60 V beta and 13 J beta primers. Data came from immunoSEQ multiplex PCR; TCRdb stores just in-frame clones and leaves some out. The sample consists of some 70,000 clones, around 86% of them appearing once. The sequencing used blood, collected before dendritic cell vaccination. This sequence originates from a human donor with glioblastoma.

Written as DNA, the CDR3 is TGCGCCAGCAGCCAAGAAGGACAGGGATATCAGCCCCAGCATTTT. Translation: CASSQEGQGYQPQHF. The chain recombines TRBV4-3 with TRBJ1-5; 8 bases are shared with TRBD1. V shed 0 bases and J 5 bases; nucleotides not matched to a gene: 3. Germline CDR1 LGHNA, CDR2 YSLEER. There are 15 residues in the CDR3.